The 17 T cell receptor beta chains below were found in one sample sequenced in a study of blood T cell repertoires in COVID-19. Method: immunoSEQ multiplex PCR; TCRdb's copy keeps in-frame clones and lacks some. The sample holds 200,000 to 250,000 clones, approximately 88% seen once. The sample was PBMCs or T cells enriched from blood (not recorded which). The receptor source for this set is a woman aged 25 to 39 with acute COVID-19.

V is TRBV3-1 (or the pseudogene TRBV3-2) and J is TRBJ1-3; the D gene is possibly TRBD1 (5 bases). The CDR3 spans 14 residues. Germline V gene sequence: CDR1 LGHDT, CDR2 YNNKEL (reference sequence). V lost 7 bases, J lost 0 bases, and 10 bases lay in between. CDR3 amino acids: CASTSDNSGNTIYF. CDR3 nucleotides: TGTGCCAGCACCTCGGACAACTCTGGAAACACCATATATTTT.

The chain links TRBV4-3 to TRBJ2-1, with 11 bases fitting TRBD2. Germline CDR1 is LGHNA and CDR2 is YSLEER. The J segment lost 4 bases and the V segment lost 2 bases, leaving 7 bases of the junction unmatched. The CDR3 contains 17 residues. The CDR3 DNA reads TGCGCCAGCAGCCAACAATTAATAGCGGGGGGGTACAATGAGCAGTTCTTC. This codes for CASSQQLIAGGYNEQFF.

The DNA of the CDR3 is TGTGCCAGCTCACCACCGGGGGCCAGGGGCGGTAGCGGGGTCGAGTTCTTC. As protein: CASSPPGARGGSGVEFF. The V gene is TRBV18, the J gene TRBJ2-1, with 8 bases aligning to TRBD2. The CDR3 totals 17 residues. J gave up 14 bases and V 0 bases, and 18 bases lay outside the gene matches. From germline, CDR1 is KGHSH and CDR2 LQKENI.

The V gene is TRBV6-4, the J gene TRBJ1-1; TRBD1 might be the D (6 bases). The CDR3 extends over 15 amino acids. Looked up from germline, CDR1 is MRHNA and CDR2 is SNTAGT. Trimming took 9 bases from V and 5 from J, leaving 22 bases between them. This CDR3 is CASDPGQPPSTEAFF. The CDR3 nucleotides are TGTGCCAGTGACCCGGGACAACCACCTTCGACTGAAGCTTTCTTT.

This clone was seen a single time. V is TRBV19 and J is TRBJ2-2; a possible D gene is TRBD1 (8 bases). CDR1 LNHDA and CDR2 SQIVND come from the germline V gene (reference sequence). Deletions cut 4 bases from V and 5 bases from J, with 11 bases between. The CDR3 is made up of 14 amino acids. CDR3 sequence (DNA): TGTGCCAGTAGTACACAGGGGGGGACCGGGGAGCTGTTTTTT. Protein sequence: CASSTQGGTGELFF.

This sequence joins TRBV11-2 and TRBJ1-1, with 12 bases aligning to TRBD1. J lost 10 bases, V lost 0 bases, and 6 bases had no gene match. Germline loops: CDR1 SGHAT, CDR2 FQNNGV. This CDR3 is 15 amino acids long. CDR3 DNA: TGTGCCAGCAGCTTAGATCAGGGACAGGGGGCTGGAGCTTTCTTT. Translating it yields CASSLDQGQGAGAFF.

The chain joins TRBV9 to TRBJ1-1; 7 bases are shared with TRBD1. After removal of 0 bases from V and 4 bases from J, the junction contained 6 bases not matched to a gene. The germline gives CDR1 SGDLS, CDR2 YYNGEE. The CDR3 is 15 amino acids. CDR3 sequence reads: CASSVGEGASTEAFF. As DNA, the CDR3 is TGTGCCAGCAGCGTAGGTGAGGGGGCGAGCACTGAAGCTTTCTTT. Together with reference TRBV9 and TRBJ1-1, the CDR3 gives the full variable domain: DSGVTQTPKHLITATGQRVTLRCSPRSGDLSVYWYQQSLDQGLQFLIQYYNGEERAKGNILERFSAQQFPDLHSELNLSSLELGDSALYFCASSVGEGASTEAFFGQGTRLTVV.

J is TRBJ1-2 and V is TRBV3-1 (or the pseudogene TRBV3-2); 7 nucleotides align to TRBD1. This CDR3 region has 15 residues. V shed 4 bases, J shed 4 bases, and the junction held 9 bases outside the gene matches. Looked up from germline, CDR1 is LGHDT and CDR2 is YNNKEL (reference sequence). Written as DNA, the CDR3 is TGTGCCAGCAGCCCAAGGCCAGGGGGTGGCTATGGCTACACCTTC. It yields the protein CASSPRPGGGYGYTF.

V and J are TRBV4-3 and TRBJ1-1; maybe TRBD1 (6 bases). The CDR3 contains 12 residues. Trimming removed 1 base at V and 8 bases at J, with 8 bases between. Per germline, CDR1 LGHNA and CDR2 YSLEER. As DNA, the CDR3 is TGCGCCAGCAGCCAAGGACAGGCAGAAGCTTTCTTT. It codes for CASSQGQAEAFF.

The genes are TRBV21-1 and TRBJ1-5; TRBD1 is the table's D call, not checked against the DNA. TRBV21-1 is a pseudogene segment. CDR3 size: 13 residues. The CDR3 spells CAGCTGVGQPQHF. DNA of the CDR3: TGTGCCGGGTGCACAGGGGTTGGTCAGCCCCAGCATTTT.

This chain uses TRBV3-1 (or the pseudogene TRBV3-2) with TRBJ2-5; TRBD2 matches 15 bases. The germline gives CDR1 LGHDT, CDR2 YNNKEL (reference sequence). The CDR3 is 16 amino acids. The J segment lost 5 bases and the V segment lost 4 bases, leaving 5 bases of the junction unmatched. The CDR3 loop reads CASSLLGLAGGETQYF. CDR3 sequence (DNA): TGTGCCAGCAGCCTTTTGGGACTAGCGGGGGGCGAGACCCAGTACTTC.

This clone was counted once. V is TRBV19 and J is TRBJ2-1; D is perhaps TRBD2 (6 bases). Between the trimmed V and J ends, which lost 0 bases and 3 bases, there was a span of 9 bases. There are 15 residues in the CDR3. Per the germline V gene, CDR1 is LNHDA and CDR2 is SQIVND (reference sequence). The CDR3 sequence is CASSIDGGVYNEQFF. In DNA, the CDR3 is TGTGCCAGTAGTATAGACGGGGGAGTCTACAATGAGCAGTTCTTC.

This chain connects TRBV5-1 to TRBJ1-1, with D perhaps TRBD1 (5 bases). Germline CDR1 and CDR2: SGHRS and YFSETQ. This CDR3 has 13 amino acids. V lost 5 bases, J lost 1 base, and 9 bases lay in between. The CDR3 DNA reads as TGCGCCAGCAGATTCCAGGGGAACACTGAAGCTTTCTTT. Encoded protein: CASRFQGNTEAFF.

CDR3 bases: TGTGCCAGCAGAACCCTGGGACAGAATGAAAAACTGTTTTTT. Its protein is CASRTLGQNEKLFF. The chain combines TRBV27 with TRBJ1-4, with 7 bases fitting TRBD1. The CDR3 has 14 residues. The ends lost 6 bases at V and 5 bases at J; junction bases unmatched: 6. Germline CDR1 and CDR2: MNHEY and SMNVEV (reference sequence).

The CDR3 sequence: CASSSRQNGLMMAFF. In DNA, the CDR3 is TGTGCCAGCAGTTCACGACAGAATGGGTTAATGATGGCTTTCTTT. The J gene is TRBJ1-1, the V gene TRBV27; D may be TRBD1 (5 bases). The CDR3 extends over 15 amino acids. V was pared by 4 bases and J by 11 bases, with 23 bases between. Per germline, CDR1 MNHEY and CDR2 SMNVEV (reference sequence).

CDR3 region: CASSPPGQGSYEQYF. The CDR3 DNA follows: TGTGCCAGCAGTCCCCCGGGACAGGGCTCCTACGAGCAGTACTTC. The chain uses TRBV27 and TRBJ2-7; TRBD1 matches 9 bases. The junction had 5 bases not matched to a gene; V was cut back by 5 bases and J by 0 bases. From germline, CDR1 is MNHEY and CDR2 SMNVEV (reference sequence). This CDR3 has 15 residues.

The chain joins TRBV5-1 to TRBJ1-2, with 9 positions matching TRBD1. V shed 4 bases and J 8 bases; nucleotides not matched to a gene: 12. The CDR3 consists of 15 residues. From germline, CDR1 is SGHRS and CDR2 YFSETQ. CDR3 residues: CASSTAPTGGGGYTF. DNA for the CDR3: TGCGCCAGCAGCACTGCACCGACAGGGGGGGGAGGCTACACCTTC.